This passage covers 23 T cell receptor beta chains from one sample sequenced in a study of shared clonotypes between healthy human individuals. The assay was immunoSEQ multiplex PCR, and TCRdb's table has in-frame clones only and misses some. The sample has some 580,000 clones, around 97% seen once. Sequencing was done on a sample of naive CD4+ T cells sorted from blood. Subset defined: CD45RA+ positively selected. These receptors were obtained from a woman in her 30s in good health.

This chain joins TRBV27 and TRBJ1-4; the D is unclear. Trimming removed 6 bases from V and 5 bases from J, with 13 bases in between. Germline V gene lookup returns CDR1 MNHEY and CDR2 SMNVEV (reference sequence). This CDR3 comprises 14 residues. In DNA form, the CDR3 reads TGTGCCAGCAGGGGGAGGAATATGAATGAAAAACTGTTTTTT. Protein: CASRGRNMNEKLFF.

This clone was detected only once. CDR3 sequence reads: CASSVVGGLAYNNEQFF. The CDR3 DNA follows: TGTGCCAGCAGCGTAGTTGGGGGACTAGCGTATAACAATGAGCAGTTCTTC. The gene calls are TRBV9 and TRBJ2-1; 10 nucleotides line up with TRBD2. The CDR3 sequence is 17 residues long. Trimming cost V 0 bases and J 5 bases; bases outside gene matches: 8. Germline values: CDR1 SGDLS, CDR2 YYNGEE.

V gene TRBV7-9 combines with J gene TRBJ2-2; 12 bases match TRBD1. The CDR3 loop spans 15 amino acids. CDR1 and CDR2 (germline): SEHNR, FQNEAQ (reference sequence). The trim removed 6 bases at V and 6 bases at J, leaving 5 bases unmatched. The CDR3 nucleotides read TGTGCCAGCAGTTGGGACAGGGGGCCTTCCGGGGAGCTGTTTTTT. Its translation is CASSWDRGPSGELFF.

The chain links TRBV5-5 to TRBJ2-7; unclear D gene. CDR3 length equals 15 residues. Germline-derived CDR1 and CDR2 are SGHKS and YYEKEE (reference sequence). Trimming shortened V by 3 bases and J by 0 bases, and 13 bases separated the two germline ends. CDR3 loop: CASSSRTVHSYEQYF. The DNA of the CDR3 is TGTGCCAGCAGCTCGAGGACCGTACACTCCTACGAGCAGTACTTC. Filled out from reference TRBV5-5 and TRBJ2-7, the complete variable domain reads DAGVTQSPTHLIKTRGQQVTLRCSPISGHKSVSWYQQVLGQGPQFIFQYYEKEERGRGNFPDRFSARQFPNYSSELNVNALLLGDSALYLCASSSRTVHSYEQYFGPGTRLTVT.

The V call is TRBV5-1, the J call TRBJ1-1; D gene ambiguous. The CDR3 has 14 residues. The germline V gene encodes CDR1 SGHRS and CDR2 YFSETQ. Trimming pared 2 bases from V and 3 bases from J, leaving 11 bases between. In DNA, the CDR3 is TGCGCCAGCAGCTTCCAGGTTTGGGACACTGAAGCTTTCTTT. Its translation: CASSFQVWDTEAFF. Full variable domain (missing parts from reference TRBV5-1 and TRBJ1-1): KAGVTQTPRYLIKTRGQQVTLSCSPISGHRSVSWYQQTPGQGLQFLFEYFSETQRNKGNFPGRFSGRQFSNSRSEMNVSTLELGDSALYLCASSFQVWDTEAFFGQGTRLTVV.

The gene calls are TRBV30 and TRBJ2-3; TRBD2 agrees at 11 bases. This CDR3 comprises 16 residues. J was trimmed by 2 bases and V by 4 bases; bases with no gene match: 8. Germline V gene sequence: CDR1 GTSNPN, CDR2 SVGIG (reference sequence). The CDR3 region is CAWTSGTSGFTDTQYF. CDR3 sequence (DNA): TGTGCCTGGACCTCCGGGACTAGCGGATTCACAGATACGCAGTATTTT.

The rearrangement joins TRBV28 to TRBJ2-7; 10 bases line up with TRBD1. The germline gives CDR1 MDHEN, CDR2 SYDVKM. V shed 6 bases and J 5 bases; nucleotides not matched to a gene: 10. This CDR3 is 15 amino acids long. The CDR3 sequence is CASRLGQGYFHEQYF. The CDR3 region has the DNA TGTGCCAGCAGATTGGGACAGGGGTACTTTCACGAGCAGTACTTC. Full variable domain (rest looked up from reference TRBV28 and TRBJ2-7): DVKVTQSSRYLVKRTGEKVFLECVQDMDHENMFWYRQDPGLGLRLIYFSYDVKMKEKGDIPEGYSVSREKKERFSLILESASTNQTSMYLCASRLGQGYFHEQYFGPGTRLTVT.

This chain joins TRBV18 and TRBJ2-7; D not resolved. Germline assignment: CDR1 KGHSH and CDR2 LQKENI. The CDR3 consists of 14 residues. V was pared by 4 bases and J by 5 bases, with 15 bases between. In DNA, the CDR3 is TGTGCCAGCTCACGGACCCGAAGTGGGGACGAGCAGTACTTC. Its protein is CASSRTRSGDEQYF. Together with reference TRBV18 and TRBJ2-7, the CDR3 gives the full variable domain: NAGVMQNPRHLVRRRGQEARLRCSPMKGHSHVYWYRQLPEEGLKFMVYLQKENIIDESGMPKERFSAEFPKEGPSILRIQQVVRGDSAAYFCASSRTRSGDEQYFGPGTRLTVT.

The rearrangement uses TRBV5-4 and TRBJ2-1; unclear D gene. This CDR3 contains 15 residues. V was trimmed by 0 bases and J by 0 bases, leaving 7 bases between them. CDR1 is SGHNT, CDR2 YYREEE, per germline (reference sequence). In DNA, the CDR3 is TGTGCCAGCAGCTTGGGCGACCACTCCTACAATGAGCAGTTCTTC. It specifies CASSLGDHSYNEQFF.

V gene TRBV6-6 combines with J gene TRBJ2-1; 7 bases match TRBD1. Germline V gene data show CDR1 as MNHNY and CDR2 as SVGAGI (reference sequence). The CDR3 sequence is 15 residues long. Unmatched junction bases numbered 5, after V lost 2 bases and J lost 4 bases. CDR3 residues: CASSYPRDSYNEQFF. In nucleotides, the CDR3 is TGTGCCAGCAGTTACCCCCGGGACAGTTACAATGAGCAGTTCTTC.

The rearrangement links TRBV28 to TRBJ2-5; TRBD1 matches at 7 bases. The J call may be in error: the DNA end matches TRBJ2-7 better. CDR1 and CDR2 from the germline V gene are MDHEN and SYDVKM. The CDR3 sequence is 14 residues long. CDR3 residues: CASSSGTVTYEQYF. The CDR3 DNA reads TGTGCCAGCAGTTCAGGGACAGTCACCTACGAGCAGTACTTC.

The gene calls are TRBV19 and TRBJ2-5; D tentatively fits TRBD1 or TRBD2 (5 bases each). V lost 5 bases to trimming and J lost 11 bases, with 27 bases between them. Germline values: CDR1 LNHDA, CDR2 SQIVND (reference sequence). This CDR3 has 16 amino acids. CDR3 bases: TGTGCCAGTAGTGCAATAACAGGTGCCCTGAGTGGGGAGCAGTACTTC. Protein product: CASSAITGALSGEQYF.

This clone is a singleton in its sample. The genes are TRBV10-1 and TRBJ2-1; a possible D gene is TRBD2 (6 bases). V lost 6 bases to trimming and J lost 0 bases, with 12 bases between them. Germline CDR1 WNHNN, CDR2 SYGVQD (reference sequence). The CDR3 loop spans 15 amino acids. The CDR3 DNA follows: TGCGCCAGCAGCAGGGCGGGGAGCTCCTACAATGAGCAGTTCTTC. Amino acids: CASSRAGSSYNEQFF.

This chain joins TRBV28 and TRBJ2-3, with no clear D. The CDR3 is made up of 16 amino acids. Germline-derived CDR1 and CDR2 are MDHEN and SYDVKM. Trimming removed 3 bases from V and 0 bases from J, with 13 bases in between. In nucleotides, the CDR3 is TGTGCCAGCAGTTTTGATGAAACTTATAGCACAGATACGCAGTATTTT. Protein: CASSFDETYSTDTQYF.

The V gene is TRBV28, the J gene TRBJ2-7; the D is unclear. The CDR3 loop spans 16 amino acids. Trimming left V 7 bases short and J 3 bases short, with 22 bases between. CDR1 and CDR2 from the germline V gene are MDHEN and SYDVKM. The CDR3 bases are TGTGCCAGCACCCCCGCCACCAAGGCAGGCTACTACGAGCAGTACTTC. Translated, it gives CASTPATKAGYYEQYF.

The chain couples TRBV18 to TRBJ2-5; 8 nucleotides line up with TRBD1. J gave up 5 bases and V 3 bases, and 5 bases lay outside the gene matches. The CDR3 totals 14 residues. Germline CDR1 KGHSH, CDR2 LQKENI. CDR3 loop: CASSPDRGRETQYF. CDR3 bases: TGTGCCAGCTCACCCGACAGGGGTAGGGAGACCCAGTACTTC.

The rearrangement joins TRBV10-1 to TRBJ2-1; D not certain. The CDR3 has 14 residues. The V and J ends lost 0 bases and 8 bases respectively, with 11 bases between them. Looked up from germline, CDR1 is WNHNN and CDR2 is SYGVQD (reference sequence). The DNA for the CDR3 is TGCGCCAGCAGTGAGTCGCTGCGAATGGATGAGCAGTTCTTC. Protein: CASSESLRMDEQFF.

The V and J genes are TRBV11-3 and TRBJ2-5; 14 bases are a match to TRBD2. Germline trimming cut 3 bases from V and 4 bases from J; bases unmatched to any gene: 10. This CDR3 region has 18 residues. From germline, CDR1 is SGHNT and CDR2 YENEEA. CDR3: CASSFGTSGSGVGETQYF. CDR3 bases: TGTGCCAGCAGCTTCGGGACTAGCGGGAGCGGAGTAGGAGAGACCCAGTACTTC.

A word on this clone: The same CDR3 arises from other DNA sequences in this sample as well. CDR3 nucleotide sequence: TGTGCCTGGAGTGTGGGCTCAGATACGCAGTATTTT. It encodes CAWSVGSDTQYF. J is TRBJ2-3 and V is TRBV30; D is unclear. The V gene's germline CDR1 is GTSNPN and CDR2 SVGIG (reference sequence). CDR3 length: 12 residues. V gave up 0 bases and J gave up 4 bases, with 5 bases separating them. The whole variable domain, remainder taken from reference TRBV30 and TRBJ2-3, is SQTIHQWPATLVQPVGSPLSLECTVEGTSNPNLYWYRQAAGRGLQLLFYSVGIGQISSEVPQNLSASRPQDRQFILSSKKLLLSDSGFYLCAWSVGSDTQYFGPGTRLTVL.

The chain recombines TRBV29-1 with TRBJ2-3, with 12 bases fitting TRBD2. This CDR3 is built from 14 residues. From germline, CDR1 is SQVTM and CDR2 ANQGSEA. Trimming removed 4 bases from V and 2 bases from J; junction bases left unmatched: 1. Here the CDR3 reads CSVGTSGNTDTQYF. The CDR3 DNA reads as TGCAGCGTTGGGACTAGCGGGAACACAGATACGCAGTATTTT.

The J gene is TRBJ2-1, the V gene TRBV9; 9 nucleotides line up with TRBD2. The trim removed 2 bases at V and 6 bases at J, leaving 3 bases unmatched. In germline, CDR1 is SGDLS, CDR2 YYNGEE. The CDR3 spans 14 residues. CDR3 in amino acids: CASSVSGSLNEQFF. The CDR3 coding sequence is TGTGCCAGCAGCGTTAGCGGGAGTCTCAATGAGCAGTTCTTC.

Concerning this clone: The CDR3 end shows no conserved phenylalanine or tryptophan, and so a read error is likely. The DNA is omitted, as the CDR3 cannot be located on it reliably, and the CDR3 follows TCRdb's listing. V and J are TRBV5-3 and TRBJ1-2. TRBV5-3 carries the ORF label, with uncertain function. Ends included, the CDR3 has 12 residues. CDR3 in amino acids: CARVFYMGGSPL.

The rearrangement uses TRBV4-2 and TRBJ1-2; D might be TRBD1 (6 bases). This CDR3 has 16 residues. Germline V gene data show CDR1 as LGHNA and CDR2 as YNFKEQ. V lost 5 bases and J lost 5, with 21 bases in between. The CDR3 is CASSLGGTPKWYGYTF. CDR3 coding DNA: TGTGCCAGCAGCTTGGGCGGGACACCGAAATGGTATGGCTACACCTTC.